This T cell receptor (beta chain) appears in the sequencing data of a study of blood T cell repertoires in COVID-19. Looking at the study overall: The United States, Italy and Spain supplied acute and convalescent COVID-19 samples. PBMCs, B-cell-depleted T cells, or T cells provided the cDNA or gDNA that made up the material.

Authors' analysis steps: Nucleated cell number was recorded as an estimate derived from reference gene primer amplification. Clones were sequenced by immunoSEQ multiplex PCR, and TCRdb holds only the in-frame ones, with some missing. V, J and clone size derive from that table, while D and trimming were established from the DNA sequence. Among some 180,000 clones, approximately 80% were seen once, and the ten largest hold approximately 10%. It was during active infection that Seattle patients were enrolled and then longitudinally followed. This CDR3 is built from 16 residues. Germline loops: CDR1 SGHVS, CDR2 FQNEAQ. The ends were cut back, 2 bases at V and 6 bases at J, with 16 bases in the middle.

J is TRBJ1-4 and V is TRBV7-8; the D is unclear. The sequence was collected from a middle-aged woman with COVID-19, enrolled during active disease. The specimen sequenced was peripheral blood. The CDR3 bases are TGTGCCAGCAGCTTATCACGTGGCAGGTCAGATGAAAAACTGTTTTTT. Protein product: CASSLSRGRSDEKLFF. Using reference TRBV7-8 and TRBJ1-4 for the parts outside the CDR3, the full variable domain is GAGVSQSPRYKVAKRGQDVALRCDPISGHVSLFWYQQALGQGPEFLTYFQNEAQLDKSGLPSDRFFAERPEGSVSTLKIQRTQQEDSAVYLCASSLSRGRSDEKLFFGSGTQLSVL.